Each of the 10 T cell receptor beta chains below was sequenced from the same sample in a study of response to subunit inactivated influenza vaccine. TCRdb re-called the RT-PCR reads through MiXCR, storing one row per CDR3 protein. The sample yields around 490,000 distinct CDR3 sequences, approximately 7.7% seen once. Here the sequenced sample was PBMCs from blood, taken around 25 months after vaccination. The receptor source for this set is a man in his fifties or sixties who received an inactivated influenza vaccine.

This chain connects TRBV4-3 to TRBJ2-2; 8 positions match TRBD1. Germline trimming cut 5 bases from V and 2 bases from J; bases unmatched to any gene: 7. The CDR3 has 16 residues. The germline CDR1 and CDR2 sequences are LGHNA and YSLEER. Written as DNA, the CDR3 is TGCGCCAGCAGCTTTTCGGACAGGGCTAACACCGGGGAGCTGTTTTTT. Residues: CASSFSDRANTGELFF.

The V call is TRBV20-1, the J call TRBJ1-4, with TRBD1 as a possible D gene (5 bases). The CDR3 contains 16 residues. V lost 2 bases to trimming and J lost 0 bases, with 13 bases between them. Per germline, CDR1 DFQATT and CDR2 SNEGSKA (reference sequence). Here the CDR3 reads CSARRGNPATNEKLFF. DNA of the CDR3: TGCAGTGCTAGAAGGGGTAACCCTGCAACTAATGAAAAACTGTTTTTT.

This clonotype was detected many times. CDR3 residues: CASSLGDRGTDTQYF. The CDR3 bases are TGTGCCAGCAGCTTGGGGGACAGGGGGACGGATACGCAGTATTTT. The gene calls are TRBV5-6 and TRBJ2-3; 11 nucleotides align to TRBD1. Trimming took 0 bases from V and 6 from J; bases not matched to a gene: 3. The CDR3 consists of 15 residues. Germline CDR1 reads SGHDT; CDR2 reads YYEEEE.

The rearrangement joins TRBV7-2 to TRBJ2-2, with unresolved D. Germline CDR1 is SGHTA and CDR2 is FQGNSA. V lost 6 bases, J lost 3 bases, and 11 bases lay in between. This CDR3 is 14 amino acids long. The CDR3 region has the DNA TGTGCCAGCAGACCCGGGTCCTACACCGGGGAGCTGTTTTTT. Encoded protein: CASRPGSYTGELFF.

This clonotype has ten or more counts. The chain couples TRBV28 to TRBJ2-3; TRBD2 is a possible D gene (6 bases). V lost 0 bases, J lost 1 base, and 8 bases lay in between. The germline V gene encodes CDR1 MDHEN and CDR2 SYDVKM. CDR3 length: 15 residues. CDR3 in amino acids: CASSLWGGRTDTQYF. The CDR3 DNA follows: TGTGCCAGCAGTTTATGGGGGGGTCGCACAGATACGCAGTATTTT.

This clonotype was counted ten times or more. The rearrangement joins TRBV3-1 to TRBJ2-2, with 8 bases lining up with TRBD1. Germline CDR1 LGHDT, CDR2 YNNKEL (reference sequence). This CDR3 region has 16 residues. The V gene end was trimmed by 4 bases and the J gene end by 4 bases; junction bases not matched to a gene: 8. The CDR3 nucleotides are TGTGCCAGCAGCCCGCAGGGGGCCCAACTCACCGGGGAGCTGTTTTTT. Protein product: CASSPQGAQLTGELFF.

This clonotype has a handful of counts. This chain connects TRBV20-1 to TRBJ2-3; possibly TRBD2 for D (5 bases). Germline V gene lookup returns CDR1 DFQATT and CDR2 SNEGSKA (reference sequence). The CDR3 has 13 residues. CDR3 DNA sequence: TGCAGCGCTGACTACTCCGACACAGATACGCAGTATTTT. Protein sequence: CSADYSDTDTQYF.

The chain has TRBV29-1 and TRBJ2-7; the D gene is possibly TRBD1 (7 bases). Germline V lookup: CDR1 SQVTM, CDR2 ANQGSEA. This CDR3 contains 13 residues. Trimming stripped 7 bases from V and 0 bases from J, with 13 bases between. CDR3 in amino acids: CSGQGGSSYEQYF. The DNA for the CDR3 is TGCAGCGGTCAGGGGGGAAGCTCCTACGAGCAGTACTTC.

This clonotype was recorded at least ten times. The chain is built from TRBV3-1 and TRBJ2-4; TRBD1 matches 7 bases. Looked up from germline, CDR1 is LGHDT and CDR2 is YNNKEL (reference sequence). Germline trimming cut 4 bases from V and 0 bases from J; bases unmatched to any gene: 9. There are 17 residues in the CDR3. DNA for the CDR3: TGTGCCAGCAGCCCGGGACAGCTAATTTTAGCCAAAAACATTCAGTACTTC. It codes for CASSPGQLILAKNIQYF.

This clonotype was counted ten times or more. The rearrangement uses TRBV11-2 and TRBJ2-1, with 9 bases aligning to TRBD2. CDR1 is SGHAT, CDR2 FQNNGV, per germline. There are 17 residues in the CDR3. With 2 bases clipped from V and 2 bases from J, the junction kept 7 bases outside the gene matches. The CDR3 sequence: CASSLNTGGGAYNEQFF. In DNA, the CDR3 is TGTGCCAGCAGCTTAAACACTGGCGGGGGGGCCTACAATGAGCAGTTCTTC.